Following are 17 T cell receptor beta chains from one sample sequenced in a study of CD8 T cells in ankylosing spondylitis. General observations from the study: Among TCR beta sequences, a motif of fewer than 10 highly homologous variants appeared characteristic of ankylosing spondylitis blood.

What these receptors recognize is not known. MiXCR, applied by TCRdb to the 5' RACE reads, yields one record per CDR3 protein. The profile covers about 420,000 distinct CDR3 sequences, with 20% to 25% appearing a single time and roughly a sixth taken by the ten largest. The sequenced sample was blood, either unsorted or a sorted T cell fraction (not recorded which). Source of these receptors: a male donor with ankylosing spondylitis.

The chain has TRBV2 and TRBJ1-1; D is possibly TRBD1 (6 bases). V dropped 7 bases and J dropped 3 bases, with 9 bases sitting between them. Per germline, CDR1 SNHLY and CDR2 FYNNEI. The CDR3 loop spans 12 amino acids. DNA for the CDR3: TGTGCCAGCACGAAGGGGGACACTGAAGCTTTCTTT. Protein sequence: CASTKGDTEAFF.

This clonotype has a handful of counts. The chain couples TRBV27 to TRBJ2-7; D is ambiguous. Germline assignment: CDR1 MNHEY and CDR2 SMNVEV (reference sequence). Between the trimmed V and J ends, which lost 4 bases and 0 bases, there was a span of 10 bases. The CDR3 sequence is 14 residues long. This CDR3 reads CASSSSWSSYEQYF. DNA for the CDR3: TGTGCCAGCAGTTCGTCCTGGAGCTCCTACGAGCAGTACTTC.

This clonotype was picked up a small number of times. CDR3 nucleotides: TGTGCCAGCAGCTTGGCCGGGCAATCCGGAGAGACCCAGTACTTC. Protein sequence: CASSLAGQSGETQYF. This rearrangement joins TRBV5-6 to TRBJ2-5; D remains ambiguous. CDR1 is SGHDT and CDR2 is YYEEEE in the germline V gene. The CDR3 totals 15 residues. V lost 0 bases to trimming and J lost 4 bases, with 13 bases between them.

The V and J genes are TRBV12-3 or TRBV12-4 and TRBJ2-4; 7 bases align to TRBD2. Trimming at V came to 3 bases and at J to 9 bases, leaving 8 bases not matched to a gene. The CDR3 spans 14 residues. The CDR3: CASSFWGGSGIQYF. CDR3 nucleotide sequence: TGTGCCAGCAGTTTTTGGGGGGGGAGCGGCATTCAGTACTTC.

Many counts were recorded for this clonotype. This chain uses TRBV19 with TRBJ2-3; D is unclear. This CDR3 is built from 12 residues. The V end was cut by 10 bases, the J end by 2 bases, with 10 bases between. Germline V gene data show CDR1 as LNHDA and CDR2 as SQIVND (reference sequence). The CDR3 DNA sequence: TGTGCCACCTCTAGGAACACAGATACGCAGTATTTT. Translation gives CATSRNTDTQYF.

The CDR3 sequence is CASSKDSSNQPQHF. The CDR3 nucleotides read TGTGCCAGCAGTAAGGACAGTAGCAATCAGCCCCAGCATTTT. The genes are TRBV12-3 or TRBV12-4 and TRBJ1-5; D perhaps matches TRBD1 (6 bases). Trimming took off 5 bases at V and 0 bases at J, with 8 bases between the two ends. This CDR3 has 14 amino acids.

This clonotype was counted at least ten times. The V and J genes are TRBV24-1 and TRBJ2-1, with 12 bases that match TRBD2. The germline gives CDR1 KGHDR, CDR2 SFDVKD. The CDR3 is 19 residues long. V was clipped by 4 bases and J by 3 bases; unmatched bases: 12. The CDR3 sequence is CATSDPPLTSGSSYNEQFF. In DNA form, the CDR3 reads TGTGCCACCAGTGACCCCCCGTTGACTAGCGGGAGCAGCTACAATGAGCAGTTCTTC.

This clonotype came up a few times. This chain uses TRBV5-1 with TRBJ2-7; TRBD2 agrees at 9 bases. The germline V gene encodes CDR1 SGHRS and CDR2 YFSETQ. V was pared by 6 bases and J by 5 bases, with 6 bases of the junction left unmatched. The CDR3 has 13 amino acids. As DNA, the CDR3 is TGCGCCAGCACGCTAGCGGGGATCGACGAGCAGTACTTC. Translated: CASTLAGIDEQYF.

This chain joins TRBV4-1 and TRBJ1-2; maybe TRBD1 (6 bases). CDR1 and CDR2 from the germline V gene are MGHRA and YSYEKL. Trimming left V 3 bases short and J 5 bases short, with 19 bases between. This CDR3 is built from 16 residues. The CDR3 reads CASSQWAKGQKYGYTF. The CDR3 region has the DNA TGCGCCAGCAGCCAGTGGGCTAAAGGACAGAAATATGGCTACACCTTC.

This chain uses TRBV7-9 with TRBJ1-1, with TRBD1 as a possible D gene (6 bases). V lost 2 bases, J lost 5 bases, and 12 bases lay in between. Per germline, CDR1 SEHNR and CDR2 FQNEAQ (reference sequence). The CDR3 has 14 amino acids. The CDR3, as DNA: TGTGCCAGCAGCTTATTACAGGGAGGGACTGAAGCTTTCTTT. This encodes CASSLLQGGTEAFF.

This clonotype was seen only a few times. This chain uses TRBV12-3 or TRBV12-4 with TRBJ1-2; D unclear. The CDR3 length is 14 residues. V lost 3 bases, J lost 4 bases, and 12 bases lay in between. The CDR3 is CASSFGQRSYGYTF. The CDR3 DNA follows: TGTGCCAGCAGTTTCGGCCAGCGCAGCTATGGCTACACCTTC.

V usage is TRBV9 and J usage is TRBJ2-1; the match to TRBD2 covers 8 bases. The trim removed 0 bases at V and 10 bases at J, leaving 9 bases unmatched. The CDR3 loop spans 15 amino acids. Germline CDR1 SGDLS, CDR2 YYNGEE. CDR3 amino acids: CASSVVAGGRGEQFF. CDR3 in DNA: TGTGCCAGCAGCGTAGTGGCGGGAGGCCGGGGGGAGCAGTTCTTC.

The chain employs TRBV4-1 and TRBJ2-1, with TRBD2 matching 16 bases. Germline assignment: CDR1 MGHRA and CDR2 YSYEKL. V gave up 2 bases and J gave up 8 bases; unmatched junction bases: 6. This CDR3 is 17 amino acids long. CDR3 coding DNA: TGCGCCAGCAGCCAACCGGGACTAGCGGGAGGGTCCCATGAGCAGTTCTTC. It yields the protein CASSQPGLAGGSHEQFF.

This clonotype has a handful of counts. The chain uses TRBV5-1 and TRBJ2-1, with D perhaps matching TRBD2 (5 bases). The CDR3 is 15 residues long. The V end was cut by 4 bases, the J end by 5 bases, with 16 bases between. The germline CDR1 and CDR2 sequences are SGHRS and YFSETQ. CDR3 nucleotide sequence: TGCGCCAGCAGCCCGCCCTCGGCTAGCAACAATGAGCAGTTCTTC. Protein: CASSPPSASNNEQFF.

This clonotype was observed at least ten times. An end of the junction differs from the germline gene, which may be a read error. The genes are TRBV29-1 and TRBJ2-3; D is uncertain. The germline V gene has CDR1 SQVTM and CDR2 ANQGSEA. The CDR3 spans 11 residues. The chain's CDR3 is CSVTSGPSSRF. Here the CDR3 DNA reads TGCAGCGTGACGTCCGGACCTTCCTCCCGTTTT.

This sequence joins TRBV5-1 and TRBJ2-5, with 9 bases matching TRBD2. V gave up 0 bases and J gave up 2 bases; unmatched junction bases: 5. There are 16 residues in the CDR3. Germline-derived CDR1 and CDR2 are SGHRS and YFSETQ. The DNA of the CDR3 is TGCGCCAGCAGCTTGGGATCCCTAGCGGGGCAAGAGACCCAGTACTTC. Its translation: CASSLGSLAGQETQYF.

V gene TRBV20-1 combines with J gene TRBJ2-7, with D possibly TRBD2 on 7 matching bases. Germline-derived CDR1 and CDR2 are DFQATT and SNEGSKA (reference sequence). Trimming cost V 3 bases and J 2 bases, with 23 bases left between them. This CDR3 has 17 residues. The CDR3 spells CSASPPGAGAPAYEQYF. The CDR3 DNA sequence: TGCAGTGCTAGCCCCCCAGGGGCGGGAGCCCCGGCCTACGAGCAGTACTTC.